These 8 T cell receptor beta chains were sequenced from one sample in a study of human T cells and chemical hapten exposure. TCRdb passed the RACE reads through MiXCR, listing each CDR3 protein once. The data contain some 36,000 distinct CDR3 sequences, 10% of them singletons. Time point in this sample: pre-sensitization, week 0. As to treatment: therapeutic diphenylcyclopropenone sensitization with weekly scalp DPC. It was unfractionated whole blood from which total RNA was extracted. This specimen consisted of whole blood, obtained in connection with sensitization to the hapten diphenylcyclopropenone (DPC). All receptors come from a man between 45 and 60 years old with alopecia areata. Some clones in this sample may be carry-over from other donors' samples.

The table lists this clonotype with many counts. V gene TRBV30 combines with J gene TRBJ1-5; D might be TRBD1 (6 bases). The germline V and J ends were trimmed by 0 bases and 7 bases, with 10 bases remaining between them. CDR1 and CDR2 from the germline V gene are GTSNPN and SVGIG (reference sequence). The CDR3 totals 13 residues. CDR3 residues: CAWSVGRGQPQHF. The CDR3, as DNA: TGTGCCTGGAGTGTAGGCAGGGGACAGCCCCAGCATTTT.

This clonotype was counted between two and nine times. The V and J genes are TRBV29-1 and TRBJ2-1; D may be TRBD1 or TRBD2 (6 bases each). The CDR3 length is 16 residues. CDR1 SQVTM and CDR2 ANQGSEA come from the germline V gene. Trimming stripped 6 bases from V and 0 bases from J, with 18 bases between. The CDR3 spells CSVHGGGGTSYNEQFF. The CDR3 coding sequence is TGCAGCGTGCACGGAGGGGGAGGTACCTCCTACAATGAGCAGTTCTTC.

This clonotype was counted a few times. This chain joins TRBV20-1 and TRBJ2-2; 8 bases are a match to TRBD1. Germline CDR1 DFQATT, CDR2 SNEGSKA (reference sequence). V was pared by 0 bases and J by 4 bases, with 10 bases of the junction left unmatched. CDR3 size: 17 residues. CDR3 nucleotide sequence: TGCAGTGCTAGAGAAGTCGGGAGACAGGGGATCACCGGGGAGCTGTTTTTT. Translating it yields CSAREVGRQGITGELFF.

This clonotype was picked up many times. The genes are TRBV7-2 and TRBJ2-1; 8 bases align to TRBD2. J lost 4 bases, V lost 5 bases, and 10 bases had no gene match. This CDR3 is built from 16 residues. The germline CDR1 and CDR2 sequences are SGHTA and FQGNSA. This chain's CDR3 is CASSPSGRGWYNEQFF. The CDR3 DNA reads TGTGCCAGCAGCCCGAGCGGGAGAGGGTGGTACAATGAGCAGTTCTTC.

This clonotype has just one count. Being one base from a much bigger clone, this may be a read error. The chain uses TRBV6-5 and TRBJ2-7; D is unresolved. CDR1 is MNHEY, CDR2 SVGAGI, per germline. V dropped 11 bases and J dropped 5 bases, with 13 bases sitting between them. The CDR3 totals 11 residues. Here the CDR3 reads CAAGSVDEQYF. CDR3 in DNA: TGTGCCGCCGGGTCTGTGGACGAGCAGTACTTC.

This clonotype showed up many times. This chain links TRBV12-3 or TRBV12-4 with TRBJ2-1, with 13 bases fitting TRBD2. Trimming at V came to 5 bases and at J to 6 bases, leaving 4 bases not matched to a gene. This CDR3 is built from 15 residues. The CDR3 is CASSLGLAGVNEQFF. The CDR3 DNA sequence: TGTGCCAGCAGTCTCGGACTAGCGGGAGTCAATGAGCAGTTCTTC.

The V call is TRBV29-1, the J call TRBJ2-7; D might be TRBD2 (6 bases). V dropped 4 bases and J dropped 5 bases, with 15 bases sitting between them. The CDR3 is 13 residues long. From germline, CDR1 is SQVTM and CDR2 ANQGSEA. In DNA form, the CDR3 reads TGCAGCGTTGCTCAAGGAGGGAGCAACGAGCAGTACTTC. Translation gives CSVAQGGSNEQYF.

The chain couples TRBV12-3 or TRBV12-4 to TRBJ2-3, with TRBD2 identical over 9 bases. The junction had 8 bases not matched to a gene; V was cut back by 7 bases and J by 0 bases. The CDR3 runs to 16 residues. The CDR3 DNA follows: TGTGCCAGCAAACTAGCGGGCGGAGGTAGCACAGATACGCAGTATTTT. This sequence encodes CASKLAGGGSTDTQYF.